The 2 T cell receptor beta chains given below trace back to one sample, sequenced in a study of siplizumab effects on memory and regulatory T cells. Repertoires were generated with immunoSEQ multiplex PCR, while TCRdb's copy carries only in-frame clones and drops some. The table lists about 87,000 clones, approximately 95% of them singletons. The source material was non-Treg CD4+ T cells sorted from blood. The source is a human donor in good health.

J is TRBJ2-7 and V is TRBV6-5, with D perhaps matching TRBD1 or TRBD2 (5 bases each). Germline V gene lookup returns CDR1 MNHEY and CDR2 SVGAGI. Trimming removed 10 bases at V and 3 bases at J, with 16 bases between. The CDR3 runs 13 residues. CDR3 region: CATRRDGGYEQYF. In DNA form, the CDR3 reads TGTGCCACGCGCCGGGACGGAGGCTACGAGCAGTACTTC.

This chain uses TRBV2 with TRBJ2-7; no definite D call. Trimming removed 4 bases from V and 2 bases from J, with 12 bases in between. Germline V CDR1 and CDR2: SNHLY, FYNNEI. There are 14 residues in the CDR3. This CDR3 reads CASSAALLTYEQYF. The DNA of the CDR3 is TGTGCCAGCAGTGCGGCACTTCTAACCTACGAGCAGTACTTC.